This T cell receptor (beta chain) stems from a study of neoadjuvant anti-PD-1 for oral cavity cancer. On the study more broadly: Non-progressing patients received a fourth nivolumab dose near day 43, then surgery on days 50-56. Notes on the study in general: Each response group had just three patients in TCR analyses. Treg/Th17 ratio rose with pretreatment blood and fell with post-treatment tumor TCRbeta clonality.

Germline-derived CDR1 and CDR2 are ENHRY and SYGVKD. The V and J ends lost 6 bases and 6 bases, in that order; junction bases with no gene match: 12. The CDR3 is 16 residues long. Analysis of PBMCs was direct, with no culture step. Details on this clone: The antigen is undetermined.

Repertoires were generated with immunoSEQ multiplex PCR, while TCRdb's copy carries only in-frame clones and drops some. The sample records 70,000 to 95,000 clones, about 84% being singletons. The TCR originated in a person aged 40 to 85 with oral cavity squamous cell carcinoma. The sequences come from PBMCs, collected before nivolumab (anti-PD-1) treatment. J is TRBJ2-1 and V is TRBV10-3, with 9 bases aligning to TRBD1. CDR3 amino acids: CAISRAQGATFNEQFF. For the CDR3, the DNA is TGTGCCATCAGCCGGGCACAGGGGGCTACGTTCAATGAGCAGTTCTTC.